This T cell receptor (beta chain) originates from a study of T cells in Graves' hyperthyroidism and ophthalmopathy. Overall study: Blood from the periphery was taken at initial diagnosis, before any treatment.

Germline V lookup: CDR1 DFQATT, CDR2 SNEGSKA (reference sequence). CDR3 length: 12 residues. Trimming removed 1 base from V and 5 bases from J, with 6 bases in between. Regarding the study as a whole: From stable hyperthyroidism, ophthalmopathy was set apart by a 13 V-J model.

As to this clonotype: Its target is unknown.

There were TCR beta CDR3 regions amplified from RNA transcripts. HTBI primers were employed in a first-round RT-PCR of the TCR CDR3. TCRdb recomputed calls from the multiplex PCR reads with MiXCR, one row per CDR3 protein. Here the sample spans about 290,000 distinct CDR3 sequences, roughly 15% being singletons. The chain has TRBV20-1 and TRBJ2-1; D is unclear. This sequence was found in a man younger than 45 with Graves' hyperthyroidism. Sequencing was carried out using blood. The CDR3 DNA is TGCAGTGCTAGAGGGACGGACAATGAGCAGTTCTTC. As protein: CSARGTDNEQFF.